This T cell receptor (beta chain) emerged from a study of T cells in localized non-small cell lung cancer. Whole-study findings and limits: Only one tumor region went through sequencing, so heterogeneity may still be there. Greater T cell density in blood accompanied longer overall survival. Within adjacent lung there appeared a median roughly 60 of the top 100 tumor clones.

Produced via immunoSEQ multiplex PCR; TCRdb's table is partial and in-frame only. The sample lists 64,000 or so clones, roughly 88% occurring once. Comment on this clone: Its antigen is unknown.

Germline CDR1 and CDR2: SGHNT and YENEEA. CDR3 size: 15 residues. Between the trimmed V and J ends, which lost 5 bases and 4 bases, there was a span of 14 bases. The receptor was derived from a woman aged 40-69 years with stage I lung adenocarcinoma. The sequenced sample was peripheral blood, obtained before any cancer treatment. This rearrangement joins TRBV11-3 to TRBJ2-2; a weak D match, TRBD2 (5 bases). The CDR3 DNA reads TGTGCCAGCAGCCTAAGACCAGAGGGCACCGGGGAGCTGTTTTTT. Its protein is CASSLRPEGTGELFF.